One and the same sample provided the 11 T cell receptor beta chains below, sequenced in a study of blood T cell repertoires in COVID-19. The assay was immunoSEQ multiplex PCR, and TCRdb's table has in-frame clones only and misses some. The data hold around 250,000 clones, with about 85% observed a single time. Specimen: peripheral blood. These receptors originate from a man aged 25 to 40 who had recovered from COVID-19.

CDR3 in DNA: TGTGCCAGCAGCTACGGGAGAGGTAGGGACACTGAAGCTTTCTTT. The encoded protein is CASSYGRGRDTEAFF. The rearrangement joins TRBV7-8 to TRBJ1-1, with D unclear. Trimming took 4 bases from V and 3 from J, leaving 15 bases between them. CDR1 is SGHVS, CDR2 FQNEAQ, per germline. This CDR3 has 15 residues.

CDR3 nucleotides: TGTGCCAGCAGCTTGGAACTAGCGGGGGGTTCGAACACCGGGGAGCTGTTTTTT. It translates to CASSLELAGGSNTGELFF. The chain recombines TRBV5-6 with TRBJ2-2; 12 bases are shared with TRBD2. Losses at the gene ends were 0 bases for V and 0 bases for J; bases not matched to a gene: 3. The germline CDR1 and CDR2 sequences are SGHDT and YYEEEE. This CDR3 has 18 amino acids.

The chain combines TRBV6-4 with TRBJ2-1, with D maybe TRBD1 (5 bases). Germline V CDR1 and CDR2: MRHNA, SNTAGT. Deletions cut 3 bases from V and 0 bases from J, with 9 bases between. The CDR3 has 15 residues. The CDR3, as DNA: TGTGCCAGCAGTGAAGGGGAAAGCTCCTACAATGAGCAGTTCTTC. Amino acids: CASSEGESSYNEQFF.

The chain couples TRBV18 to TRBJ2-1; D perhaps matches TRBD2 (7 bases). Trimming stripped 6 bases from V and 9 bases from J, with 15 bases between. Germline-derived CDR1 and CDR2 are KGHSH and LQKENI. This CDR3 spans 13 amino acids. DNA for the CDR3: TGTGCCAGCTCGCTGGGGGGGGCTGCTGAGCAGTTCTTC. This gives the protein CASSLGGAAEQFF.

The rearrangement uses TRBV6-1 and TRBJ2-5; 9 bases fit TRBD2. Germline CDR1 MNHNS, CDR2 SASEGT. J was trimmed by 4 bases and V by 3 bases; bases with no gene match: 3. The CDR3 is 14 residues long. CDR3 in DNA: TGTGCCAGCAGTGAGCGGGGGGGTTCAGAGACCCAGTACTTC. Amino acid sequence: CASSERGGSETQYF.

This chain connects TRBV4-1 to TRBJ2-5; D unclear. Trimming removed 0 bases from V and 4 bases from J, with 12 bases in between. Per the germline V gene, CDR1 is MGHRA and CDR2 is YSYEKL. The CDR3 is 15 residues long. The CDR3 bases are TGCGCCAGCAGCCAAGAAGTAGTGTCGGGAGAGACCCAGTACTTC. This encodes CASSQEVVSGETQYF.

The CDR3 DNA reads as TGTGCCAGCAGTTACGCGGGGGGGACGACCCCTGAGCAGTTCTTC. Translation: CASSYAGGTTPEQFF. This chain uses TRBV6-2 or TRBV6-3 with TRBJ2-1, with 9 bases aligning to TRBD2. The CDR3 covers 15 residues. Germline lookup yields CDR1 MNHEY and CDR2 SVGEGT. After removal of 2 bases from V and 9 bases from J, the junction contained 8 bases not matched to a gene.

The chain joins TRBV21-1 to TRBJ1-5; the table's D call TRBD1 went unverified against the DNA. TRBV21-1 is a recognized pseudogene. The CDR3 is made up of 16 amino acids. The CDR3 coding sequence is TGTGCCAGCAGCGAACGCAGGGGAGAAGGCAATCAGCCCCAGCATTTT. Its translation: CASSERRGEGNQPQHF.

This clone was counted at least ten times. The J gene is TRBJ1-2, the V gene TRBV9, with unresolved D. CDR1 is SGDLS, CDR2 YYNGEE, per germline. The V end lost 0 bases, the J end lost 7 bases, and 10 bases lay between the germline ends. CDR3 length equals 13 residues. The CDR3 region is CASSVDGFRGYTF. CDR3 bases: TGTGCCAGCAGCGTAGACGGGTTCCGTGGCTACACCTTC.

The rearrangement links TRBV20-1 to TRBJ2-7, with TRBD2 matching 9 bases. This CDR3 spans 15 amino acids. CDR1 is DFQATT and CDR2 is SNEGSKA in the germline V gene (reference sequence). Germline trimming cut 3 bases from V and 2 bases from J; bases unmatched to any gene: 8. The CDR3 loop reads CSASGLAGQTYEQYF. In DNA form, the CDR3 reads TGCAGTGCTAGTGGCCTAGCGGGGCAAACCTACGAGCAGTACTTC.

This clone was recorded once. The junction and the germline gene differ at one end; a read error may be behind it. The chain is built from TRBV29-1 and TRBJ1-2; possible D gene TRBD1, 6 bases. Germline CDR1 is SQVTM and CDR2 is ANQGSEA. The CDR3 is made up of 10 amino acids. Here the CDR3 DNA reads TGCAGCGTCACAAGGACAGTCACCCTCTTC. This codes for CSVTRTVTLF.